This T cell receptor beta chain came from a study of tumor and adjacent non-tumor tissue in lung cancer (dated by TCRdb to the late 2010s). For the wider study: Of the cohort, eleven to twelve patients had adenocarcinoma, 2 had squamous cell carcinoma and 1 had small cell lung cancer. The study compared bulk TCRbeta repertoires from lung tumor tissue and matched distant non-tumor lung tissue of some 16 lung cancer patients. For each patient, one tumor sample and one normal lung sample were taken, giving about 29 paired specimens that underwent TCRbeta CDR3 sequencing. A total of roughly 130 million productive TCRbeta reads were generated by sequencing, corresponding to an average of roughly 4 million reads per sample. Among the 15 or so patients, ages ranged from about 31 to 80 years, some ten were men and 5 were women, and disease was TNM stage I to III. What the research found in general, with its limitations: Significantly higher TCR diversity (inverse Simpson) was observed in tumor tissue than in normal lung tissue (around 450 vs 160, P = 0.0075, Mann-Whitney U test). Significantly higher TCR diversity was found in younger patients, and higher tumor TCR diversity was associated with shorter overall and disease-free survival. The methods do not name the sequencing platform or mention unique molecular identifiers. Because peripheral blood was not sequenced, blood TCRbeta repertoires in the lung cancer patients of the study were not examined. In normal lung, the top 100 clones accounted for a significantly larger cumulative share of the repertoire than in tumor tissue. With only approximately 15 patients in the cohort, the authors noted that larger samples and more detailed clinical data are needed.

This clonotype was counted many times. Its antigen remains unidentified. One base away there is no much larger clone; base qualities are not given. RNA was isolated from bulk unsorted tissue, and RNA quality was assessed with a NanoDrop ND-1000 and an Agilent 2100. Newly diagnosed lung cancer patients without prior chemotherapy who had been admitted for thoracic surgery in China between August and November 2014 were enrolled as donors. Anyone who had undergone radiotherapy or chemotherapy before, or who had another cancer at the same time, was left out of the study. Surgical tissue pieces of roughly 1-2.1 cm3 were preserved in RNAlater solution and stored at -80 °C until use. The V end loses 8 bases and the J end loses 7 bases, and a stretch of 21 bases separates them. Inclusive of the bounding cysteine and phenylalanine, the CDR3 is 14 residues long. Just the 42-base CDR3 DNA is kept, in frame starting at base 1.

Receptors were amplified or captured by multiplex PCR. For sequencing, an Illumina HiSeq 2500 was employed. Following protocols modified from ARM-PCR, the researchers constructed TCRbeta libraries through three rounds of nested PCR with primers (Table S4). Before sequencing, PCR products of 200-500 bp were excised from the gel and purified with the QIAquick gel extraction kit. Turning to the authors' computational methods: Reads were cleaned with Trimmomatic, merged with FLASH into complete CDR3 sequences, and assigned to V(D)J germline segments with MiTCR. Clonal diversity was computed as the inverse Simpson's index with VDJtools. Productive reads were defined as in-frame sequences without a premature stop codon. TCRdb reprocessed the public reads (quality trimming at Q25 with fastp, clone calling with MiXCR) and kept in-frame beta chains. Under each unique CDR3 protein, matching rows form one entry showing the most common genes and DNA. TCRdb, rather than the study authors, made the V and J calls. This sample gives some 90,000 distinct CDR3 sequences in total; about 61% of them show up just once. The ten largest clones represent about 15% of the sample.

The sequenced sample was lung tumor tissue. This TCR derives from a man in his 70s with non-small cell lung cancer. The rearrangement joined TRBV12-3 or TRBV12-4 to TRBJ2-7; perhaps TRBD2 is the D gene, with 6 bases matching. The DNA reads TGTGCCAGCCCCTGGGCGGGGAATAGTAATGAGCAGTACTTC. It specifies CASPWAGNSNEQYF.